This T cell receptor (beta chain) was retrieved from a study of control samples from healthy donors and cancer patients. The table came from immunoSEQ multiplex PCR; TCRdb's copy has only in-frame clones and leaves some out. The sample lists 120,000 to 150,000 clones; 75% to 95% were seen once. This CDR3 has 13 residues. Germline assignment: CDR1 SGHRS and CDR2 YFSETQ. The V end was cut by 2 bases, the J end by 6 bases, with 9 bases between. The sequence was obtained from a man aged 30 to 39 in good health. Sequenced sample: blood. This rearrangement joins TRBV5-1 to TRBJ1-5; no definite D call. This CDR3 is CASSFGEGQPQHF. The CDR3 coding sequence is TGCGCCAGCAGCTTTGGGGAGGGTCAGCCCCAGCATTTT.